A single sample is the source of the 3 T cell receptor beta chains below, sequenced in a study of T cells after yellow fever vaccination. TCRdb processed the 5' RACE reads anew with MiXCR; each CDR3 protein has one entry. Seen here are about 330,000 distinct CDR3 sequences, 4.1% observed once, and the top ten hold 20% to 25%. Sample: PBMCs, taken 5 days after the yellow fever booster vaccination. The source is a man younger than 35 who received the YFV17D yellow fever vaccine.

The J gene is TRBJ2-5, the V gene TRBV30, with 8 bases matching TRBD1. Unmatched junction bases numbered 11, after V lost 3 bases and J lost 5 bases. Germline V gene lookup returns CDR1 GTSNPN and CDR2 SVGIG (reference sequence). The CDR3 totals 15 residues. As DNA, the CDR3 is TGTGCCTGGAGGGAGACAGGGGCTATGGTGGAGACCCAGTACTTC. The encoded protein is CAWRETGAMVETQYF.

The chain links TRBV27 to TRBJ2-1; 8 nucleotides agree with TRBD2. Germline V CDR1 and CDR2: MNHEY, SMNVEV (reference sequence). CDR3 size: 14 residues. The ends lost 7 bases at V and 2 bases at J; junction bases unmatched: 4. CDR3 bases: TGTGCCAGCAATACGGGGGGGGCCTACAATGAGCAGTTCTTC. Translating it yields CASNTGGAYNEQFF.

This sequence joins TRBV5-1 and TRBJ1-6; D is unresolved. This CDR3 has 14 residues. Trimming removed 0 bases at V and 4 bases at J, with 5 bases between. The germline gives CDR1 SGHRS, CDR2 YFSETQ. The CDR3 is CASSLADYNSPLHF. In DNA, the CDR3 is TGCGCCAGCAGCTTGGCGGATTATAATTCACCCCTCCACTTT.